The rows below give T cell receptor beta chains drawn from one sample of a study of patients and donors after allogeneic stem cell transplantation. TCRdb reprocessed the RT-PCR reads via MiXCR and lists one record per CDR3 protein. Among 7,500 to 10,000 distinct CDR3 sequences listed, approximately 6.3% were seen once. Input material: blood, either unsorted or a sorted T cell fraction (not recorded which). These receptors were obtained from a human donor who was either an allogeneic HSCT recipient or a stem cell or donor lymphocyte infusion donor (not recorded which). It is not recorded whose cells these are; they may come from a transplant donor. Each CDR3 is given with its conserved first and last residue. D genes are given only for firm matches. Expanded clones are given a class, and other clones once, few, many or no size at all.

J gene,V gene,clone size,D gene,CDR3 protein,CDR3 DNA
TRBJ1-4,TRBV6-5,many,TRBD1,CASSYSGSRTGGNEKLFF,TGTGCCAGCAGTTACTCGGGGTCGCGGACAGGGGGAAATGAAAAACTGTTTTTT
TRBJ2-7,TRBV4-1,many,.,CASSQDYGSEFHEQYF,TGCGCCAGCAGCCAAGATTACGGGTCAGAGTTCCACGAGCAGTACTTC
TRBJ2-1,TRBV24-1,many,TRBD1,CATSDSQGSSYNEQFF,TGTGCCACCAGTGATTCACAGGGGAGCTCCTACAATGAGCAGTTCTTC
TRBJ2-1,TRBV11-2,many,TRBD2,CASSLARLAGNEQFF,TGTGCCAGCAGCCTCGCTCGACTAGCGGGCAATGAGCAGTTCTTC
TRBJ2-1,TRBV12-3/TRBV12-4,few,.,CASTWGTESYNEQFF,TGTGCCAGCACCTGGGGGACTGAAAGCTACAATGAGCAGTTCTTC
TRBJ2-7,TRBV2,medium-sized,TRBD1,CASRETGQGNEQYF,TGTGCCAGCAGGGAAACAGGACAGGGCAATGAGCAGTACTTC
TRBJ2-3,TRBV4-1,.,TRBD2,CASSPGLAGRTDTQYF,TGCGCCAGCAGCCCCGGACTAGCGGGGAGGACAGATACGCAGTATTTT
TRBJ2-4,TRBV5-4,.,TRBD1,CASSLDFMQGDIQYF,TGTGCCAGCAGCTTGGATTTTATGCAGGGGGACATTCAGTACTTC
TRBJ2-3,TRBV6-2/TRBV6-3,many,TRBD2,CASSYGGGSADTQYF,TGTGCCAGCAGTTACGGAGGCGGGAGTGCAGATACGCAGTATTTT
TRBJ2-3,TRBV7-2,.,TRBD1,CASSSPPGQGLIDTQYF,TGTGCCAGCAGCTCACCCCCGGGACAGGGTTTAATCGATACGCAGTATTTT
TRBJ2-7,TRBV20-1,many,.,CSATSEDSYEQYF,TGCAGTGCTACCTCTGAGGACTCCTACGAGCAGTACTTC
TRBJ2-2,TRBV9,.,.,CASSVVSSTGELFF,TGTGCCAGCAGCGTGGTCTCGTCCACCGGGGAGCTGTTTTTT
TRBJ1-6,TRBV7-6,many,TRBD1,CASSPQGGHNSPLHF,TGTGCCAGCAGCCCCCAGGGGGGGCACAATTCACCCCTCCACTTT
TRBJ1-2,TRBV6-6,many,.,CASSYVGGVNYGYTF,TGTGCCAGCAGTTACGTGGGTGGGGTTAACTATGGCTACACCTTC
TRBJ2-1,TRBV10-3,many,.,CAISGLPYNEQFF,TGTGCCATCAGCGGACTACCTTACAATGAGCAGTTCTTC
TRBJ1-1,TRBV3-1,few,.,CASSQMGGPWDTEAFF,TGTGCCAGCAGCCAGATGGGGGGACCGTGGGACACTGAAGCTTTCTTT
TRBJ2-7,TRBV4-1,medium-sized,.,CASSRSSAGYEQYF,TGCGCCAGCAGCCGCTCTAGCGCTGGTTACGAGCAGTACTTC
TRBJ2-1,TRBV4-2,many,TRBD2,CASSQDGAGGPYNEQFF,TGTGCCAGCAGCCAAGATGGGGCGGGAGGGCCTTACAATGAGCAGTTCTTC
TRBJ2-2,TRBV5-6,many,.,CASSLAGTPGTGELFF,TGTGCCAGCAGCTTGGCCGGGACCCCCGGTACCGGGGAGCTGTTTTTT
TRBJ2-2,TRBV3-1,.,.,CASSQVVNTGELFF,TGTGCCAGCAGCCAAGTCGTGAACACCGGGGAGCTGTTTTTT
TRBJ2-5,TRBV29-1,medium-sized,.,CSVVASGQKTQYF,TGCAGCGTTGTCGCAAGCGGACAAAAGACCCAGTACTTC
TRBJ2-3,TRBV14,many,.,CASSQAWLDTQYF,TGTGCCAGCAGCCAAGCGTGGTTAGATACGCAGTATTTT
TRBJ1-4,TRBV30,.,TRBD1,CACETGVKEKLFF,TGTGCCTGCGAGACAGGGGTGAAAGAAAAACTGTTTTTT
TRBJ2-2,TRBV4-2,few,TRBD2,CASSLRAGGPNTGELFF,TGTGCCAGCAGCCTTCGGGCGGGAGGGCCTAACACCGGGGAGCTGTTTTTT
TRBJ1-2,TRBV6-5,medium-sized,.,CASSPRLGAGYTF,TGTGCCAGCAGCCCCCGGTTGGGGGCAGGCTACACCTTC
TRBJ2-1,TRBV7-8,many,.,CASSSNYYNEQFF,TGTGCCAGCAGCTCTAACTACTACAATGAGCAGTTCTTC
TRBJ2-7,TRBV9,few,.,CASSPRTSLMEQYF,TGTGCCAGCAGCCCACGGACAAGCTTAATGGAGCAGTACTTC
TRBJ2-2,TRBV20-1,many,TRBD1,CSATTDRKNTGELFF,TGCAGTGCTACGACGGACAGGAAGAACACCGGGGAGCTGTTTTTT
TRBJ2-2,TRBV12-3/TRBV12-4,many,.,CASRREGELFF,TGTGCCAGCAGGAGAGAGGGGGAGCTGTTTTTT
TRBJ1-4,TRBV2,few,.,CASSPDRRNEKLFF,TGTGCCAGCAGCCCAGACAGGAGAAATGAAAAACTGTTTTTT
TRBJ2-7,TRBV6-5,few,.,CASSYARAYEQYF,TGTGCCAGCAGTTACGCCAGGGCGTACGAGCAGTACTTC
TRBJ1-3,TRBV6-2/TRBV6-3,many,.,CASSYSTPGPSGNTIYF,TGTGCCAGCAGTTACTCGACCCCGGGACCCTCTGGAAACACCATATATTTT
TRBJ2-2,TRBV11-2,many,.,CASSRLAGELFF,TGTGCCAGCAGCCGACTGGCCGGGGAGCTGTTTTTT
TRBJ2-3,TRBV20-1,.,TRBD1,CSAGQGAPDTQYF,TGCAGTGCTGGACAGGGGGCCCCTGATACGCAGTATTTT
TRBJ2-1,TRBV28,few,.,CASRSGFGKFF,TGTGCCAGCAGATCAGGGTTTGGGAAGTTCTTC
TRBJ1-5,TRBV5-1,medium-sized,.,CASSLEGSNQPQHF,TGCGCCAGCAGCTTGGAGGGAAGCAATCAGCCCCAGCATTTT
TRBJ1-1,TRBV5-4,many,.,CASSSNQGGNTEAFF,TGTGCCAGCAGCTCGAACCAGGGTGGGAACACTGAAGCTTTCTTT
TRBJ2-3,TRBV3-1,.,TRBD2,CASSHERVAGGYTDTQYF,TGTGCCAGCAGCCATGAAAGGGTAGCGGGAGGGTACACAGATACGCAGTATTTT
TRBJ2-3,TRBV5-1,many,.,CASSLATGAGTDTQYF,TGCGCCAGCAGCTTGGCCACGGGGGCTGGCACAGATACGCAGTATTTT
TRBJ2-3,TRBV11-3,few,.,CASSPSDGSDTQYF,TGTGCCAGCAGCCCGTCGGATGGGTCAGATACGCAGTATTTT
TRBJ2-1,TRBV5-1,medium-sized,TRBD2,CASSYRTSGSNEQFF,TGCGCCAGCAGCTATCGGACTAGCGGGAGCAATGAGCAGTTCTTC
TRBJ2-7,TRBV12-3/TRBV12-4,many,TRBD2,CASSLGTSGTLSYEQYF,TGTGCCAGCAGCTTAGGGACTAGCGGGACCCTATCCTACGAGCAGTACTTC
TRBJ2-1,TRBV27,many,TRBD2,CAIGGTSASSSYNEQFF,TGTGCCATCGGGGGGACTAGCGCTTCGAGCTCCTACAATGAGCAGTTCTTC
TRBJ1-2,TRBV20-1,few,.,CSAIDRSYGYTF,TGCAGTGCTATTGACCGGAGCTATGGCTACACCTTC
TRBJ2-1,TRBV7-2,many,.,CASSLPPLNEQFF,TGTGCCAGCAGCTTACCCCCTCTAAATGAGCAGTTCTTC
TRBJ2-2,TRBV11-3,.,.,CASSLLNTGELFF,TGTGCCAGCAGCTTACTGAACACCGGGGAGCTGTTTTTT